This T cell receptor beta chain was profiled in a study of T cell responses to AZD1222 COVID-19 vaccine. Measured with immunoSEQ multiplex PCR; TCRdb has only the in-frame clones, and not every one. The sample yields just over 150,000 clones, 90% seen once. With 4 bases clipped from V and 4 bases from J, the junction kept 7 bases outside the gene matches. The CDR3 length is 15 residues. Per the germline V gene, CDR1 is SGHNT and CDR2 is YYREEE (reference sequence). The genes are TRBV5-4 and TRBJ2-7; 11 bases are shared with TRBD1. This sample comprised peripheral blood, obtained on day 0 of AZD1222 vaccination. This TCR was recovered from an adult in good health. The CDR3 here is CASSSGGTGGYEQYF. CDR3 DNA sequence: TGTGCCAGCAGCAGTGGTGGGACAGGGGGGTACGAGCAGTACTTC.